Listed below are T cell receptor beta chains from one sample, sequenced in a study of T cell responses to AZD1222 COVID-19 vaccine. The repertoire was sequenced with immunoSEQ multiplex PCR; TCRdb's copy has only in-frame clones and lacks some. The sample consists of roughly 95,000 clones, approximately 90% of them appearing once. The sample here was peripheral blood, taken 28 days after the second AZD1222 dose. These receptors originate from an adult who received the AZD1222 COVID-19 vaccine. The conserved cysteine and the conserved F or W are not part of the CDR3 here. Each record gives: J gene, V gene, CDR3 length, CDR3 protein.

j_call: TRBJ1-4
v_call: TRBV19
cdr3_length: 14
cdr3_aa: ASSPQGAPTNEKLF

j_call: TRBJ1-2
v_call: TRBV2
cdr3_length: 12
cdr3_aa: ASTPPRLPYGYT

j_call: TRBJ2-7
v_call: TRBV13
cdr3_length: 13
cdr3_aa: ASSLGGRAPYEQY

j_call: TRBJ1-2
v_call: TRBV6-6
cdr3_length: 12
cdr3_aa: ASRPQTGVDGYT

j_call: TRBJ1-1
v_call: TRBV13
cdr3_length: 13
cdr3_aa: ASSLGRGGATEAF

j_call: TRBJ2-7
v_call: TRBV19
cdr3_length: 14
cdr3_aa: ASSRQAGQTIYEQY

j_call: TRBJ1-5
v_call: TRBV7-2
cdr3_length: 14
cdr3_aa: ASSLVFRTGDQPQH

j_call: TRBJ2-1
v_call: TRBV11-2
cdr3_length: 14
cdr3_aa: ASSLVLAGGWNEQF

j_call: TRBJ1-2
v_call: TRBV11-2
cdr3_length: 14
cdr3_aa: ASSSPPSTGNYGYT

j_call: TRBJ2-2
v_call: TRBV6-5
cdr3_length: 13
cdr3_aa: ASSYSFLNTGELF

j_call: TRBJ2-7
v_call: TRBV6-2/TRBV6-3
cdr3_length: 13
cdr3_aa: ASSTTGTGSYEQY

j_call: TRBJ2-5
v_call: TRBV3-1/TRBV3-2
cdr3_length: 18
cdr3_aa: ASSQRRTSGGPLFRETQY

j_call: TRBJ2-3
v_call: TRBV3-1/TRBV3-2
cdr3_length: 13
cdr3_aa: ASSPRAGGGYTQY

j_call: TRBJ2-7
v_call: TRBV2
cdr3_length: 11
cdr3_aa: ASTRDYSYEQY

j_call: TRBJ2-5
v_call: TRBV2
cdr3_length: 12
cdr3_aa: ASGQAGGLETQY

j_call: TRBJ1-6
v_call: TRBV25-1
cdr3_length: 12
cdr3_aa: ASSEMGGDSPLH

j_call: TRBJ1-6
v_call: TRBV15
cdr3_length: 12
cdr3_aa: ATSRDGGSSPLH

j_call: TRBJ2-7
v_call: TRBV6-1
cdr3_length: 13
cdr3_aa: ASSEELGRSYEQY

j_call: TRBJ2-3
v_call: TRBV5-1
cdr3_length: 12
cdr3_aa: ASSPLRGTDTQY

j_call: TRBJ1-2
v_call: TRBV18
cdr3_length: 13
cdr3_aa: ASSPPAGGGLGYT

j_call: TRBJ1-1
v_call: TRBV2
cdr3_length: 13
cdr3_aa: ASTEGGMVNTEAF

j_call: TRBJ1-2
v_call: TRBV6-1
cdr3_length: 15
cdr3_aa: ASSEWGTGRNNYGYT

j_call: TRBJ1-1
v_call: TRBV24-1
cdr3_length: 13
cdr3_aa: ATSDPTQGNTEAF

j_call: TRBJ2-4
v_call: TRBV5-8
cdr3_length: 12
cdr3_aa: ASSLGGTRNIQY

j_call: TRBJ2-3
v_call: TRBV5-8
cdr3_length: 15
cdr3_aa: ASSLMASGGPTDTQY

j_call: TRBJ2-7
v_call: TRBV2
cdr3_length: 12
cdr3_aa: ASTPGPNSYEQY

j_call: TRBJ2-7
v_call: TRBV7-9
cdr3_length: 14
cdr3_aa: ASSSDRGLSDYEQY

j_call: TRBJ2-7
v_call: TRBV10-2
cdr3_length: 10
cdr3_aa: ASSAVAYEQY

j_call: TRBJ2-7
v_call: TRBV6-5
cdr3_length: 13
cdr3_aa: ASRAAADMSREQY

j_call: TRBJ1-1
v_call: TRBV19
cdr3_length: 14
cdr3_aa: ASSMVLLGVNTEAF

j_call: TRBJ1-1
v_call: TRBV27
cdr3_length: 12
cdr3_aa: ASSLTVLNTEAF

j_call: TRBJ2-2
v_call: TRBV6-5
cdr3_length: 11
cdr3_aa: ASTNNWTGELF

j_call: TRBJ2-3
v_call: TRBV2
cdr3_length: 15
cdr3_aa: ASSFSGTGAFVDTQY

j_call: TRBJ2-7
v_call: TRBV10-1
cdr3_length: 14
cdr3_aa: ANDRNSPASPYEQY

j_call: TRBJ1-1
v_call: TRBV28
cdr3_length: 12
cdr3_aa: ASSLVRSNTEAF

j_call: TRBJ1-6
v_call: TRBV19
cdr3_length: 13
cdr3_aa: ASSRLDRGDSPLH

j_call: TRBJ1-1
v_call: TRBV7-2
cdr3_length: 13
cdr3_aa: ASSLNRVGNTEAF

j_call: TRBJ1-1
v_call: TRBV4-1
cdr3_length: 11
cdr3_aa: ASSLRGDTEAF

j_call: TRBJ1-2
v_call: TRBV19
cdr3_length: 12
cdr3_aa: ASSLQKNNYGYT

j_call: TRBJ2-3
v_call: TRBV29-1
cdr3_length: 11
cdr3_aa: SVVQDTTDTQY